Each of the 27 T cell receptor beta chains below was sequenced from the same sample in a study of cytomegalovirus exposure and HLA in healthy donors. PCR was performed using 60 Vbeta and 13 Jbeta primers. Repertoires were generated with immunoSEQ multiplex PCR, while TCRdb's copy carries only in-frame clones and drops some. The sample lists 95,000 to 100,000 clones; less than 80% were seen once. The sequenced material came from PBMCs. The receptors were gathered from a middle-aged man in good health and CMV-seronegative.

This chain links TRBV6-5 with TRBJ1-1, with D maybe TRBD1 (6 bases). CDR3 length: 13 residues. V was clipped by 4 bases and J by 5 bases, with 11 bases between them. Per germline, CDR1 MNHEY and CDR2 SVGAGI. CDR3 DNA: TGTGCCAGCAGTTCTCAGGGGCCAACTGAAGCTTTCTTT. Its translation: CASSSQGPTEAFF.

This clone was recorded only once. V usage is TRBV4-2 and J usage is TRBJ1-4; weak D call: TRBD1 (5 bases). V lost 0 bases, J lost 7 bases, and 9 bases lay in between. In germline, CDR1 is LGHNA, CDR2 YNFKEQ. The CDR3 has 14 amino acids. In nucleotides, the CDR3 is TGTGCCAGCAGCCAAGAAAGGAGGGGTGAAAAACTGTTTTTT. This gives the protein CASSQERRGEKLFF.

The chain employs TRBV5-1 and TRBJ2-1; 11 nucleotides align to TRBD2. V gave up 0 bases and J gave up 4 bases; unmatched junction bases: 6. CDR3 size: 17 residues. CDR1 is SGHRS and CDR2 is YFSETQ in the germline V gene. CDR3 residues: CASSLVAGTSGYNEQFF. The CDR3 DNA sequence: TGCGCCAGCAGCTTGGTAGCGGGGACTAGCGGATACAATGAGCAGTTCTTC.

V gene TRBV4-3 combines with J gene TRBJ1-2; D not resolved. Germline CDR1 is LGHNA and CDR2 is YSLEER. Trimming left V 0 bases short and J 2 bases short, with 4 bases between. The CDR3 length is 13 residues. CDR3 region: CASSQDRNYGYTF. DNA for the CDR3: TGCGCCAGCAGCCAAGATCGGAACTATGGCTACACCTTC.

CDR3 loop: CASSEGQGPDTQYF. In DNA form, the CDR3 reads TGTGCCAGCAGTGAAGGGCAGGGGCCAGATACGCAGTATTTT. The chain couples TRBV6-4 to TRBJ2-3; a possible D gene is TRBD1 (6 bases). The V gene lost 3 bases and the J gene lost 4 bases, with 11 bases spanning the gap. The CDR3 is made up of 14 amino acids. CDR1 and CDR2 from the germline V gene are MRHNA and SNTAGT.

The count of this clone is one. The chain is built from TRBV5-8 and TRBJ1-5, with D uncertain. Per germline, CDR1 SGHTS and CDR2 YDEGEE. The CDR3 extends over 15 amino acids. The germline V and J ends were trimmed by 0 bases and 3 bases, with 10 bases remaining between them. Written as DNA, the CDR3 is TGTGCCAGCAGCTTGGGCGGCCTCCCCAATCAGCCCCAGCATTTT. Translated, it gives CASSLGGLPNQPQHF.

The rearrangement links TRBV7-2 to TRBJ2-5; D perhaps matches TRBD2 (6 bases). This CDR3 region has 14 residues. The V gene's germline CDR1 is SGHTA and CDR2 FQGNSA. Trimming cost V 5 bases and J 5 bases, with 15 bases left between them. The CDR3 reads CASSRDVAAETQYF. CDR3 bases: TGTGCCAGCAGCCGCGACGTAGCGGCCGAGACCCAGTACTTC.

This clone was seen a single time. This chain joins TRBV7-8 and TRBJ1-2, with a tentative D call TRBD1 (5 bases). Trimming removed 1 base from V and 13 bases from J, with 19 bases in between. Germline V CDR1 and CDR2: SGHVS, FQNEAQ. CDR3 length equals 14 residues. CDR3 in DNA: TGTGCCAGCAGCTTAGACCGGACAAGTTTTTCAGGCACCTTC. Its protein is CASSLDRTSFSGTF. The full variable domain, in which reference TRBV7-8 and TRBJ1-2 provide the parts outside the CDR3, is GAGVSQSPRYKVAKRGQDVALRCDPISGHVSLFWYQQALGQGPEFLTYFQNEAQLDKSGLPSDRFFAERPEGSVSTLKIQRTQQEDSAVYLCASSLDRTSFSGTFGSGTRLTVV.

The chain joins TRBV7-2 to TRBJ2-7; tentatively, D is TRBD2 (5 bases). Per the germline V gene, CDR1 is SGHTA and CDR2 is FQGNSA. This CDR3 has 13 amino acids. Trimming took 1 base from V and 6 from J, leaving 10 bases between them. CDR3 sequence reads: CASSLEEAAEQYF. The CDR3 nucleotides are TGTGCCAGCAGCTTAGAGGAGGCGGCCGAGCAGTACTTC.

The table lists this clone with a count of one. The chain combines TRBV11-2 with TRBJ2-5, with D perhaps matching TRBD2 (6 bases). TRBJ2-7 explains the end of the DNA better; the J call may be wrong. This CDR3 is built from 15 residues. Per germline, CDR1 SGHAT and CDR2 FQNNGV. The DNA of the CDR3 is TGTGCCAGCAGCTTAATGGAGGGGCCAACTTTCGAGCAGTACTTC. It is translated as CASSLMEGPTFEQYF.

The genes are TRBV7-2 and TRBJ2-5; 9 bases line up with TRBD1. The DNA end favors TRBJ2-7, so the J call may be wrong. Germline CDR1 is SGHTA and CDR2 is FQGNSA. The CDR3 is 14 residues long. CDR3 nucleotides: TGTGCCAGCAGCCCTCCGGGACAGGGCTACGAGCAGTACTTC. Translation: CASSPPGQGYEQYF.

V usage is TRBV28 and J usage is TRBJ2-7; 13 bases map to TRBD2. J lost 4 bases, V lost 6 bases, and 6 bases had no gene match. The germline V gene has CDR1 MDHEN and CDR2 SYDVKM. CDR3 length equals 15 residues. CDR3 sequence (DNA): TGTGCCAGCAGACGGCGGACTAGCGGGAGTTACGAGCAGTACTTC. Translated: CASRRRTSGSYEQYF.

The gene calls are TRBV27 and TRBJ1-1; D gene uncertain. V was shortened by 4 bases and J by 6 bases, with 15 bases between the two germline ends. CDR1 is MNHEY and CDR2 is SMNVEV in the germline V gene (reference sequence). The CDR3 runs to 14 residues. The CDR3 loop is CASSSPRKAAEAFF. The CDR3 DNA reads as TGTGCCAGCAGTTCCCCCCGCAAAGCGGCTGAAGCTTTCTTT.

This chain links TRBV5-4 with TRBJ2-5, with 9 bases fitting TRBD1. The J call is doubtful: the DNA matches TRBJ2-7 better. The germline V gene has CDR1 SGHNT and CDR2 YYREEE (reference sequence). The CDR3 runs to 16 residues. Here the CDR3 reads CASSLVPGQGDYEQYF. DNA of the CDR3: TGTGCCAGCAGCTTGGTCCCGGGACAGGGTGACTACGAGCAGTACTTC.

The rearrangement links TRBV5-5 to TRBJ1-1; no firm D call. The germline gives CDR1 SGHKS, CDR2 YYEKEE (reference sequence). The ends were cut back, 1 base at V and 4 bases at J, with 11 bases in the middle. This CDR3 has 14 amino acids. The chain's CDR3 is CASSLIDSSTEAFF. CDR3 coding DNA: TGTGCCAGCAGCTTGATTGACTCCTCCACTGAAGCTTTCTTT.

The CDR3 reads CASSYPTSGPYNEQFF. The CDR3 DNA reads TGTGCCAGCAGTTACCCTACTAGCGGCCCCTACAATGAGCAGTTCTTC. V and J are TRBV6-5 and TRBJ2-1, with 8 bases identical to TRBD2. The germline V gene encodes CDR1 MNHEY and CDR2 SVGAGI. The CDR3 length is 16 residues. V gave up 2 bases and J gave up 2 bases; unmatched junction bases: 5.

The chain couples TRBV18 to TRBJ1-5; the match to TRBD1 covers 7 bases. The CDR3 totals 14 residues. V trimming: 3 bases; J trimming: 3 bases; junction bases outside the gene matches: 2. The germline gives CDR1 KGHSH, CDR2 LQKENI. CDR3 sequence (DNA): TGTGCCAGCTCACCGACAGGGAACAATCAGCCCCAGCATTTT. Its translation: CASSPTGNNQPQHF.

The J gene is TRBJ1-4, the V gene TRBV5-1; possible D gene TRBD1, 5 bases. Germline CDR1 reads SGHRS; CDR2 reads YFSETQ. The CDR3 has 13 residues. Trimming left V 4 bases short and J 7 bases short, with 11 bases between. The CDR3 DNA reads TGCGCCAGCAGCGCGGGACGAGGTGAAAAACTGTTTTTT. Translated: CASSAGRGEKLFF. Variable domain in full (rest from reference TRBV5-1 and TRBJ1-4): KAGVTQTPRYLIKTRGQQVTLSCSPISGHRSVSWYQQTPGQGLQFLFEYFSETQRNKGNFPGRFSGRQFSNSRSEMNVSTLELGDSALYLCASSAGRGEKLFFGSGTQLSVL.

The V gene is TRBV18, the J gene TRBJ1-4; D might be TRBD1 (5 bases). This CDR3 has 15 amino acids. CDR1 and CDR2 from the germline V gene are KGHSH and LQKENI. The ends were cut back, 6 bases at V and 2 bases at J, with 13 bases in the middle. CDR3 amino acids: CASSPNKGTNEKLFF. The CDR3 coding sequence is TGTGCCAGCTCGCCCAACAAGGGGACTAATGAAAAACTGTTTTTT.

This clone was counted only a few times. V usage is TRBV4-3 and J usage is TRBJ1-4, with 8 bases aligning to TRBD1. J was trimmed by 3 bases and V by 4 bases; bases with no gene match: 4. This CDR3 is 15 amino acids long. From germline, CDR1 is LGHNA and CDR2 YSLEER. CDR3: CASSPPGQANEKLFF. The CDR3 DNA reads TGCGCCAGCAGCCCCCCGGGACAGGCTAATGAAAAACTGTTTTTT.

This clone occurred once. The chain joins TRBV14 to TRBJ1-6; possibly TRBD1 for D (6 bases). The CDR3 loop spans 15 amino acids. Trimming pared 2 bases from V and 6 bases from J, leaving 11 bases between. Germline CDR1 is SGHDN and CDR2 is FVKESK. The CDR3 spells CASSQYGQSNSPLHF. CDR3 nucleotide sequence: TGTGCCAGCAGCCAATACGGACAGTCTAATTCACCCCTCCACTTT.

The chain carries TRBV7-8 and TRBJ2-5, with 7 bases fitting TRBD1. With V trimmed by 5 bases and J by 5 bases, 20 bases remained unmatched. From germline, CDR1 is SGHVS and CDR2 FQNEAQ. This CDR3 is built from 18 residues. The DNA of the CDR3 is TGTGCCAGCAGCCTCTCCGGCAGGGGGTTGTATTTCGGTGAGACCCAGTACTTC. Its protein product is CASSLSGRGLYFGETQYF.

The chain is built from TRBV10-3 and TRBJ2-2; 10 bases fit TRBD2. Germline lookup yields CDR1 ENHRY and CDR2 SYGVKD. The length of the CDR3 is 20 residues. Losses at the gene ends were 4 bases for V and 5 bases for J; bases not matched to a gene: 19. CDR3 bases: TGTGCCATCAGTGTTAGGAAGCTAGCGGGAGTAAAGGAACTGACCGGGGAGCTGTTTTTT. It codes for CAISVRKLAGVKELTGELFF.

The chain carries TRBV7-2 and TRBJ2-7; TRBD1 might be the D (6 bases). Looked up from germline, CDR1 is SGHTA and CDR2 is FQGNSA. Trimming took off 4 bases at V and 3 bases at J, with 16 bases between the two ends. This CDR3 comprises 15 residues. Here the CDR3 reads CASSSYRAAIYEQYF. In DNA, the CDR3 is TGTGCCAGCAGCTCGTACAGGGCGGCGATCTACGAGCAGTACTTC.

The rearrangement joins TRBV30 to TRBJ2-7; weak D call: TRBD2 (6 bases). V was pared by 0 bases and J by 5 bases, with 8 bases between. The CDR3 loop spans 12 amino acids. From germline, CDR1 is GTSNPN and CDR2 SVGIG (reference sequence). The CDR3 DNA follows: TGTGCCTGGAGTGTAGGAGGGGACGAGCAGTACTTC. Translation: CAWSVGGDEQYF.

CDR3 amino acids: CASSIAGADEQFF. The CDR3, as DNA: TGTGCCAGCAGCATCGCGGGGGCCGATGAGCAGTTCTTC. The chain recombines TRBV9 with TRBJ2-1; D is possibly TRBD2 (7 bases). The CDR3 sequence is 13 residues long. V was clipped by 4 bases and J by 8 bases, with 13 bases between them. CDR1 is SGDLS and CDR2 is YYNGEE in the germline V gene.

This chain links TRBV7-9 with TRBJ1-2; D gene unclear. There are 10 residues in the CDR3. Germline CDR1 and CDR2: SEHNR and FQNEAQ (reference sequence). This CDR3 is CSTTDYGYTF. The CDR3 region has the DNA TGTTCCACCACGGACTATGGCTACACCTTC.